This T cell receptor (beta chain) is from a study of T cells in women clearing cervical HPV infection. The assay was immunoSEQ multiplex PCR, and TCRdb's table has in-frame clones only and misses some. This sample's clone table lists some 14,000 clones. V was pared by 0 bases and J by 2 bases, with 4 bases of the junction left unmatched. The CDR3 contains 16 residues. Germline V gives CDR1 MGHRA, CDR2 YSYEKL. As concerns this clone: The CDR3 end is not reached by the read, which stops 3 residues before it; the germline J gene fills it in.

This sequence originates from a woman between 18 and 70 years old with a cervical HPV16 infection that either progressed to CIN3+ or cleared (not recorded which). V gene TRBV4-1 combines with J gene TRBJ2-7, with 10 bases lining up with TRBD1. Sequencing was performed on blood buffy coat. The CDR3 spells CASSQDPGQGTYEQYF. The sequenced part of the CDR3 DNA is TGCGCCAGCAGCCAAGACCCGGGACAGGGGACCTACGAG.